This T cell receptor (beta chain) came from a study of control samples from healthy donors and cancer patients. This clone has just one count. This CDR3 has 12 residues. The V and J ends lost 5 bases and 3 bases respectively, with 8 bases between them. Per the germline V gene, CDR1 is MNHEY and CDR2 is SMNVEV (reference sequence). Sequencing was performed with immunoSEQ multiplex PCR; in TCRdb, only in-frame clones are kept and a portion is missing. Of 70,000 to 75,000 clones listed, 94% are singletons. The chain links TRBV27 to TRBJ2-7; the D is unclear. The clonotype comes from a woman in her twenties or thirties in good health. The sample taken for sequencing was blood. CDR3 DNA sequence: TGTGCCAGCAGTGGTACGGGCTACGAGCAGTACTTC. It is translated as CASSGTGYEQYF.